One and the same sample provided the 8 T cell receptor beta chains below, sequenced in a study of blood T cells in healthy people across ages. A sample-barcoded 5' primer and a J-beta primer mix were used in a second PCR of roughly 6 to 11 cycles. TCRdb re-called the 5' RACE reads with MiXCR, one entry per CDR3 protein. The table records around 1,800,000 distinct CDR3 sequences, approximately 39% of them present only once. Sample: blood. These receptor sequences come from a human donor in good health.

This clonotype was counted only a few times. The chain has TRBV28 and TRBJ1-2, with 9 positions matching TRBD1. CDR3 size: 13 residues. In germline, CDR1 is MDHEN, CDR2 SYDVKM. J gave up 8 bases and V 6 bases, and 7 bases lay outside the gene matches. The CDR3 reads CASREQGAGGYTF. CDR3 in DNA: TGTGCCAGCAGAGAACAGGGGGCTGGAGGCTACACCTTC.

J is TRBJ1-6 and V is TRBV20-1; TRBD1 is a possible D gene (6 bases). Trimming pared 3 bases from V and 0 bases from J, leaving 15 bases between. CDR3 length equals 17 residues. The germline CDR1 and CDR2 sequences are DFQATT and SNEGSKA (reference sequence). CDR3 in amino acids: CSARPKGGLSYNSPLHF. The CDR3 bases are TGCAGTGCTAGGCCCAAGGGGGGACTCTCCTATAATTCACCCCTCCACTTT.

A few counts support this clonotype. The chain links TRBV7-2 to TRBJ1-2; 7 bases map to TRBD1. Germline-derived CDR1 and CDR2 are SGHTA and FQGNSA. The CDR3 sequence is 14 residues long. Trimming removed 4 bases from V and 2 bases from J; junction bases left unmatched: 4. In nucleotides, the CDR3 is TGTGCCAGCAGCTACCTGACAGGGAACTATGGCTACACCTTC. Translated, it gives CASSYLTGNYGYTF.

This clonotype was recorded many times. The junction does not match germline at one end; this may be a read error. This chain uses TRBV5-1 with TRBJ1-2, with 9 positions matching TRBD1. Germline CDR1 and CDR2: SGHRS and YFSETQ. CDR3 size: 14 residues. Written as DNA, the CDR3 is TGTGCCAGCAGCTTAGACAGGGGGAACTATGGCTACACCTTC. It is translated as CASSLDRGNYGYTF.

This clonotype occurred a few times. This chain uses TRBV5-1 with TRBJ1-2; no clear D gene. Germline CDR1 reads SGHRS; CDR2 reads YFSETQ. Trimming stripped 0 bases from V and 8 bases from J, with 17 bases between. The length of the CDR3 is 15 residues. The DNA of the CDR3 is TGCGCCAGCAGCTTGGGAGTTAATGGTGGCGGCGGCTACACCTTC. This sequence encodes CASSLGVNGGGGYTF.

On this clonotype: With a much larger clone just one base away, this may be a read error. CDR3 residues: CASSLVLWVEQYF. The CDR3 bases are TGTGCCAGCAGCTTAGTACTCTGGGTTGAGCAGTACTTC. V gene TRBV7-2 combines with J gene TRBJ2-5; D uncertain. V lost 1 base and J lost 11, with 14 bases in between. Per germline, CDR1 SGHTA and CDR2 FQGNSA. The CDR3 sequence is 13 residues long. The whole variable domain, filled in from reference TRBV7-2 and TRBJ2-5, reads GAGVSQSPSNKVTEKGKDVELRCDPISGHTALYWYRQSLGQGLEFLIYFQGNSAPDKSGLPSDRFSAERTGGSVSTLTIQRTQQEDSAVYLCASSLVLWVEQYFGPGTRLLVL.

This clonotype was seen a few times. This rearrangement joins TRBV20-1 to TRBJ2-1; D unclear. Trimming removed 3 bases at V and 3 bases at J, with 21 bases between. The CDR3 runs 17 residues. CDR1 and CDR2 (germline): DFQATT, SNEGSKA (reference sequence). The CDR3 DNA is TGCAGTGCTAGCACGACGCTGCTACCGCCTGGCTACAATGAGCAGTTCTTC. Translated: CSASTTLLPPGYNEQFF.

Worth noting for this clonotype: A much larger clone sits a single nucleotide away, making a read error possible. V usage is TRBV5-1 and J usage is TRBJ1-1; D is possibly TRBD1 (5 bases). V lost 0 bases and J lost 4, with 13 bases in between. Germline CDR1 and CDR2: SGHRS and YFSETQ. The CDR3 consists of 15 residues. CDR3 sequence: CASSLALGTGTEAFF. The DNA for the CDR3 is TGCGCCAGCAGCTTGGCGTTGGGGACCGGCACTGAAGCTTTCTTT.